These 3 T cell receptor beta chains were sequenced from one sample in a study of blood T cell repertoires in COVID-19. Some clones are missing from TCRdb's copy, which holds only in-frame ones; the method was immunoSEQ multiplex PCR. The sample has just over 150,000 clones, about 90% seen once. Material for sequencing was peripheral blood. Receptor source: a man aged 25 to 45 with COVID-19, enrolled during active disease.

The chain has TRBV2 and TRBJ1-1, with a possible D match to TRBD1 (5 bases). The CDR3 is 13 residues long. Trimming removed 8 bases from V and 4 bases from J, with 14 bases in between. CDR1 SNHLY and CDR2 FYNNEI come from the germline V gene. CDR3 amino acids: CASPRTRSTEAFF. The CDR3 nucleotides read TGTGCCAGCCCACGGACAAGAAGCACTGAAGCTTTCTTT. Full variable domain (outside the CDR3, taken from reference TRBV2 and TRBJ1-1): EPEVTQTPSHQVTQMGQEVILRCVPISNHLYFYWYRQILGQKVEFLVSFYNNEISEKSEIFDDQFSVERPDGSNFTLKIRSTKLEDSAMYFCASPRTRSTEAFFGQGTRLTVV.

The chain employs TRBV19 and TRBJ2-3; 9 positions match TRBD2. CDR3 length: 16 amino acids. Trimming took 5 bases from V and 3 from J; bases not matched to a gene: 9. CDR1 and CDR2 (germline): LNHDA, SQIVND (reference sequence). The CDR3 DNA reads as TGTGCCAGTAGTCACTGGCGGCGGGAGGGGACAGATACGCAGTATTTT. Residues: CASSHWRREGTDTQYF.

The sample holds one count of this clone. This rearrangement joins TRBV7-3 to TRBJ2-3; TRBD2 is a possible D gene (6 bases). This CDR3 comprises 15 residues. V lost 2 bases and J 0 bases, leaving 9 bases between the germline ends. CDR1 and CDR2 from the germline V gene are SGHTA and FQGTGA. CDR3 nucleotide sequence: TGTGCCAGCAGCTTAGCGGGAACTAGCACAGATACGCAGTATTTT. It translates to CASSLAGTSTDTQYF.